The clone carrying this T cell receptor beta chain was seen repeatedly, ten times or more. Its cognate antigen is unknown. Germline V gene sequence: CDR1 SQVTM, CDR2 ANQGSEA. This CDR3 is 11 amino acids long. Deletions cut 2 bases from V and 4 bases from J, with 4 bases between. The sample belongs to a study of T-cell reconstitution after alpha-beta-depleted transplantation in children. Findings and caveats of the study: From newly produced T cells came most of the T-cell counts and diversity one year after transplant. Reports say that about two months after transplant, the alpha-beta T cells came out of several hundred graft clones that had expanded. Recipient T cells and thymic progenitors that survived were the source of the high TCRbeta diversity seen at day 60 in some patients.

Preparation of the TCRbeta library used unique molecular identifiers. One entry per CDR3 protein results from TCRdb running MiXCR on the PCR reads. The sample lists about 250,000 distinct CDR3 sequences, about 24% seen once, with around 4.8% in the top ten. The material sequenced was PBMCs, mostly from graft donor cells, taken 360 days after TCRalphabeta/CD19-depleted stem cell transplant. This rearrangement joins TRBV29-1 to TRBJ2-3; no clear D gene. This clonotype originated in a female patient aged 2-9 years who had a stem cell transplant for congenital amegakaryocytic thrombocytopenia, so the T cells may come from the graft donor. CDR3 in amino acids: CSVENADTQYF. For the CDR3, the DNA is TGCAGCGTTGAAAATGCAGATACGCAGTATTTT.